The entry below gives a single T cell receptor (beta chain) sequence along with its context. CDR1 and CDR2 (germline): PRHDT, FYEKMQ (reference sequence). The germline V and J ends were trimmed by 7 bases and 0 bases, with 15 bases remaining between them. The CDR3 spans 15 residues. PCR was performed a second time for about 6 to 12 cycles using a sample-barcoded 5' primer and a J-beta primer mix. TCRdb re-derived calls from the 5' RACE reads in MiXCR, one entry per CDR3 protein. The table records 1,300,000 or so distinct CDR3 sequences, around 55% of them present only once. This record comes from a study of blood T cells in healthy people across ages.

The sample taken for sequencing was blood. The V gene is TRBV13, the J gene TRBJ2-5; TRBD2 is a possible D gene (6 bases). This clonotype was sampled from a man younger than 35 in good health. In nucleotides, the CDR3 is TGTGCCAGCACCAGGACTATAAACTACCAAGAGACCCAGTACTTC. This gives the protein CASTRTINYQETQYF. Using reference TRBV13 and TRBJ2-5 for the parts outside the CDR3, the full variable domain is AAGVIQSPRHLIKEKRETATLKCYPIPRHDTVYWYQQGPGQDPQFLISFYEKMQSDKGSIPDRFSAQQFSDYHSELNMSSLELGDSALYFCASTRTINYQETQYFGPGTRLLVL.